The 24 T cell receptor beta chains in this list originate from one sample, sequenced in a study of cytomegalovirus exposure and HLA in healthy donors. The PCR ran on 60 Vbeta and 13 Jbeta primers. The assay was immunoSEQ multiplex PCR, and TCRdb's table has in-frame clones only and misses some. Counted here are tens of thousands of clones, around 79% occurring once; the ten biggest clones make up 5.5% to 7%. Sequenced: PBMCs. The receptors shown here come from a male donor in good health and CMV-seropositive.

The genes are TRBV6-4 and TRBJ2-2, with 7 bases identical to TRBD1. Trimming cost V 7 bases and J 3 bases; bases outside gene matches: 5. This CDR3 has 14 residues. Germline loops: CDR1 MRHNA, CDR2 SNTAGT. Here the CDR3 reads CASKGQVDTGELFF. DNA for the CDR3: TGTGCCAGCAAAGGACAGGTTGACACCGGGGAGCTGTTTTTT.

This clone was detected a few times. This sequence joins TRBV27 and TRBJ1-3; 7 bases are a match to TRBD1. The ends lost 0 bases at V and 7 bases at J; junction bases unmatched: 3. CDR1 is MNHEY and CDR2 is SMNVEV in the germline V gene (reference sequence). The CDR3 spans 14 residues. The CDR3 reads CASSLSGRGNTIYF. The CDR3 bases are TGTGCCAGCAGTTTATCGGGCAGGGGGAACACCATATATTTT.

This chain uses TRBV7-8 with TRBJ1-1, with D tentatively TRBD1 (5 bases). Germline-derived CDR1 and CDR2 are SGHVS and FQNEAQ. The CDR3 is 13 amino acids. The V end was cut by 4 bases, the J end by 4 bases, with 10 bases between. The CDR3 loop is CASSSRVGTEAFF. CDR3 DNA: TGTGCCAGCAGCTCCAGGGTCGGCACTGAAGCTTTCTTT.

This clone has only a few counts. This rearrangement joins TRBV27 to TRBJ2-1; 9 bases match TRBD2. The CDR3 extends over 14 amino acids. The germline V gene encodes CDR1 MNHEY and CDR2 SMNVEV (reference sequence). J was trimmed by 5 bases and V by 10 bases; bases with no gene match: 9. The chain's CDR3 is CATSLAGINNEQFF. As DNA, the CDR3 is TGTGCCACCTCGCTAGCGGGGATTAACAATGAGCAGTTCTTC.

V and J are TRBV6-1 and TRBJ2-7; the match to TRBD1 covers 9 bases. Germline lookup yields CDR1 MNHNS and CDR2 SASEGT. The CDR3 length is 16 residues. J was trimmed by 3 bases and V by 3 bases; bases with no gene match: 9. CDR3 coding DNA: TGTGCCAGCAGTGATCCGGGACAGGGCTTAAACTACGAGCAGTACTTC. Protein sequence: CASSDPGQGLNYEQYF.

V is TRBV4-1 and J is TRBJ2-3; 9 bases are a match to TRBD2. The V segment lost 1 base and the J segment 3 bases; nucleotides outside the gene matches: 5. The germline V gene encodes CDR1 MGHRA and CDR2 YSYEKL. The CDR3 length is 16 residues. CDR3 in DNA: TGCGCCAGCAGCCAAGTTAGTACTAGCGGGACAGATACGCAGTATTTT. Translating gives CASSQVSTSGTDTQYF.

V usage is TRBV27 and J usage is TRBJ1-1; D remains unclear. CDR1 is MNHEY, CDR2 SMNVEV, per germline (reference sequence). This CDR3 is 15 amino acids long. Trimming cost V 4 bases and J 0 bases, with 12 bases left between them. The CDR3 DNA is TGTGCCAGCAGTTACGAGGGCGGGATGAACACTGAAGCTTTCTTT. Translated, it gives CASSYEGGMNTEAFF.

This sequence joins TRBV11-2 and TRBJ2-7, with 8 bases matching TRBD2. CDR1 is SGHAT and CDR2 is FQNNGV in the germline V gene. V was pared by 6 bases and J by 4 bases, with 14 bases of the junction left unmatched. The CDR3 has 16 amino acids. The CDR3 DNA reads TGTGCCAGCAGGCAAACCGGGACTAGGACAATGTACGAGCAGTACTTC. Amino acid sequence: CASRQTGTRTMYEQYF.

The J gene is TRBJ2-7, the V gene TRBV6-1; unclear D gene. V was cut by 7 bases and J by 5 bases, with 9 bases left in between. Looked up from germline, CDR1 is MNHNS and CDR2 is SASEGT. CDR3 length equals 11 residues. The CDR3 is CASNHLNEQYF. The CDR3 DNA is TGTGCCAGCAATCATCTAAACGAGCAGTACTTC.

This sequence joins TRBV5-4 and TRBJ2-3; D may be TRBD2 (6 bases). The CDR3 extends over 14 amino acids. V lost 6 bases, J lost 8 bases, and 19 bases lay in between. CDR1 is SGHNT and CDR2 is YYREEE in the germline V gene (reference sequence). CDR3 sequence reads: CASTQGTPGGTQYF. The CDR3 DNA reads as TGTGCCAGCACTCAAGGGACTCCCGGTGGTACGCAGTATTTT. The full variable domain, rest sourced from reference TRBV5-4 and TRBJ2-3, is ETGVTQSPTHLIKTRGQQVTLRCSSQSGHNTVSWYQQALGQGPQFIFQYYREEENGRGNFPPRFSGLQFPNYSSELNVNALELDDSALYLCASTQGTPGGTQYFGPGTRLTVL.

The genes are TRBV2 and TRBJ2-2; D might be TRBD2 (5 bases). Trimming stripped 5 bases from V and 6 bases from J, with 10 bases between. This CDR3 has 13 residues. Germline V gene lookup returns CDR1 SNHLY and CDR2 FYNNEI. Here the CDR3 DNA reads TGTGCCAGCAGTCCTCTAGCTGCCGGGGAGCTGTTTTTT. Translating gives CASSPLAAGELFF. Filled out from reference TRBV2 and TRBJ2-2, the complete variable domain reads EPEVTQTPSHQVTQMGQEVILRCVPISNHLYFYWYRQILGQKVEFLVSFYNNEISEKSEIFDDQFSVERPDGSNFTLKIRSTKLEDSAMYFCASSPLAAGELFFGEGSRLTVL.

This clone turned up a few times. This chain connects TRBV2 to TRBJ2-6; TRBD1 matches at 7 bases. Trimming at V came to 9 bases and at J to 1 base, leaving 6 bases not matched to a gene. The V gene's germline CDR1 is SNHLY and CDR2 FYNNEI. The CDR3 consists of 15 residues. CDR3 in amino acids: CAREQGQSGANVLTF. The CDR3 DNA reads TGTGCCAGAGAACAGGGGCAGTCTGGGGCCAACGTCCTGACTTTC.

The J gene is TRBJ1-6, the V gene TRBV7-6; TRBD1 agrees at 10 bases. Germline CDR1 is SGHVS and CDR2 is FNYEAQ. V gave up 5 bases and J gave up 9 bases; unmatched junction bases: 7. This CDR3 region has 15 residues. The CDR3 sequence: CASSPGQGGGSPLHF. In DNA form, the CDR3 reads TGTGCCAGCAGCCCAGGACAGGGGGGCGGTTCACCCCTCCACTTT.

This chain links TRBV27 with TRBJ1-2; D unresolved. Germline V gene data show CDR1 as MNHEY and CDR2 as SMNVEV (reference sequence). This CDR3 spans 12 amino acids. V lost 3 bases, J lost 4 bases, and 6 bases lay in between. CDR3 loop: CASSLAGYGYTF. The CDR3 DNA reads TGTGCCAGCAGTTTGGCTGGCTATGGCTACACCTTC.

The genes are TRBV6-6 and TRBJ1-4, with D perhaps TRBD1 (6 bases). V lost 1 base and J 2 bases, leaving 11 bases between the germline ends. CDR1 and CDR2 from the germline V gene are MNHNY and SVGAGI (reference sequence). CDR3 length: 16 residues. The CDR3 is CASSYLRGGTNEKLFF. In DNA form, the CDR3 reads TGTGCCAGCAGTTACTTGCGTGGGGGCACTAATGAAAAACTGTTTTTT.

This clone has just a few counts. V is TRBV5-4 and J is TRBJ2-2; the D gene is possibly TRBD1 (6 bases). The CDR3 has 14 amino acids. V dropped 4 bases and J dropped 1 base, with 8 bases sitting between them. Germline V gives CDR1 SGHNT, CDR2 YYREEE (reference sequence). The chain's CDR3 is CASSQTGNTGELFF. Here the CDR3 DNA reads TGTGCCAGCAGCCAGACAGGGAACACCGGGGAGCTGTTTTTT.

With respect to this clone: The sample contains more than one DNA sequence encoding this CDR3. The CDR3 loop is CASSQDGGSSYEQYF. The DNA for the CDR3 is TGCGCCAGCAGCCAAGATGGGGGGTCCTCCTACGAGCAGTACTTC. The V and J genes are TRBV4-1 and TRBJ2-7; D possibly corresponds to TRBD2 (6 bases). Trimming stripped 0 bases from V and 0 bases from J, with 9 bases between. Germline CDR1 MGHRA, CDR2 YSYEKL. The CDR3 extends over 15 amino acids.

This clone was seen once. The rearrangement joins TRBV29-1 to TRBJ2-5; D is unclear. With the DNA end fitting TRBJ2-7 better, the J assignment may be wrong. This CDR3 comprises 12 residues. Germline-derived CDR1 and CDR2 are SQVTM and ANQGSEA. The CDR3 here is CSVGTHSYEQYF. CDR3 bases: TGCAGCGTTGGCACGCACTCCTACGAGCAGTACTTC.

The chain recombines TRBV19 with TRBJ2-1; D call uncertain. CDR1 is LNHDA and CDR2 is SQIVND in the germline V gene (reference sequence). CDR3 length: 15 residues. Trimming left V 6 bases short and J 4 bases short, with 16 bases between. The CDR3 bases are TGTGCCAGTAGACTTCTCGCGGTCCATTACAATGAGCAGTTCTTC. It is translated as CASRLLAVHYNEQFF.

The rearrangement uses TRBV4-2 and TRBJ1-1; D remains ambiguous. The germline V gene has CDR1 LGHNA and CDR2 YNFKEQ. V shed 5 bases and J shed 11 bases, with 18 bases lying between them. This CDR3 comprises 13 residues. The CDR3 nucleotides are TGTGCCAGCAGCGCGCAGGCGGGGTGTGAGGCTTTCTTT. It translates to CASSAQAGCEAFF.

The rearrangement uses TRBV27 and TRBJ2-7; 7 bases match TRBD1. Trimming cost V 3 bases and J 2 bases; bases outside gene matches: 4. Germline V gene sequence: CDR1 MNHEY, CDR2 SMNVEV (reference sequence). The CDR3 length is 14 residues. The CDR3 DNA reads as TGTGCCAGCAGTTTGAGGGGGCAGGCCTACGAGCAGTACTTC. Translation: CASSLRGQAYEQYF.

J is TRBJ1-1 and V is TRBV7-2, with D hard to call. V lost 4 bases and J 6 bases, leaving 12 bases between the germline ends. Germline lookup yields CDR1 SGHTA and CDR2 FQGNSA. The CDR3 covers 13 residues. In DNA, the CDR3 is TGTGCCAGCAGCTCCGAGGTTTGGTCTGAAGCTTTCTTT. Translation gives CASSSEVWSEAFF.

The chain combines TRBV9 with TRBJ2-1; 12 nucleotides line up with TRBD2. The V segment lost 0 bases and the J segment 4 bases; nucleotides outside the gene matches: 8. CDR3 length: 18 amino acids. The V gene's germline CDR1 is SGDLS and CDR2 YYNGEE. The CDR3 region has the DNA TGTGCCAGCAGCGTAGGTCTGGGGCTAGCGGGGGGGTACAATGAGCAGTTCTTC. Translation gives CASSVGLGLAGGYNEQFF.

This chain joins TRBV21-1 and TRBJ2-7; the listed D gene, TRBD1, was not tested against the DNA. TRBV21-1 is shown as a pseudogene. The CDR3 contains 14 residues. CDR3 nucleotide sequence: TGTGCCAGCAGCAGGGCAGGGCAGTCCTACGAGCAGTACTTC. This encodes CASSRAGQSYEQYF.